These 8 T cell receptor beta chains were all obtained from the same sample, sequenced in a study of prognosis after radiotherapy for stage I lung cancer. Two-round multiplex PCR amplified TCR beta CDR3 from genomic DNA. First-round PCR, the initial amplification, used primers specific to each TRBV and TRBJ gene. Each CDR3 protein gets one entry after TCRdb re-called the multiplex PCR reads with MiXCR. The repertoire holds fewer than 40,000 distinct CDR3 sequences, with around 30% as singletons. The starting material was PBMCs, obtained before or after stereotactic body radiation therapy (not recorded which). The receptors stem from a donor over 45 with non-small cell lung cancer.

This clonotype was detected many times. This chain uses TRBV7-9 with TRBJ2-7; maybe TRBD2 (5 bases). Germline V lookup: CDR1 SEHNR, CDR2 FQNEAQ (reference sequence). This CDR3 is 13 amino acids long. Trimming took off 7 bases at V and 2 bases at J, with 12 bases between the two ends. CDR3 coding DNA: TGTGCCAGCACCTCGGGGTCCCCCTACGAGCAGTACTTC. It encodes CASTSGSPYEQYF.

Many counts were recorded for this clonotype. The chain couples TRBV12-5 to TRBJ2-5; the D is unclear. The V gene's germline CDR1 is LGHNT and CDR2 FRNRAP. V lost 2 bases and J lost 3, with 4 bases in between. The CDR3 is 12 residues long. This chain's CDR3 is CASGLNKETQYF. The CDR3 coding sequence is TGTGCTAGTGGTTTGAATAAAGAGACCCAGTACTTC.

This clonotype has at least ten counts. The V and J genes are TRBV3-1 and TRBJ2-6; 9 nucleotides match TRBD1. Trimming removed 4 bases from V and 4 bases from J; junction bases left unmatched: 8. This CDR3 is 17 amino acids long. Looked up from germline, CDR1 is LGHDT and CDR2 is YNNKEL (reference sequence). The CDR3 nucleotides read TGTGCCAGCAGCCTTGGGACAGGGAAGACCGGGGCCAACGTCCTGACTTTC. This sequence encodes CASSLGTGKTGANVLTF.

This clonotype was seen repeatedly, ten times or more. The CDR3: CASTQGSRRGYGYTF. CDR3 DNA: TGTGCCAGCACCCAAGGGTCAAGGAGGGGGTATGGCTACACCTTC. This chain links TRBV12-3 or TRBV12-4 with TRBJ1-2, with D maybe TRBD1 (6 bases). V was clipped by 7 bases and J by 5 bases, with 20 bases between them. The CDR3 sequence is 15 residues long.

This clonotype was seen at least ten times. The CDR3 spells CASSYHQGAAYEQYF. CDR3 nucleotides: TGTGCCAGCAGTTACCACCAGGGGGCGGCCTACGAGCAGTACTTC. This chain connects TRBV6-5 to TRBJ2-7; the match to TRBD1 covers 8 bases. V shed 2 bases and J 2 bases; nucleotides not matched to a gene: 5. Germline V gene sequence: CDR1 MNHEY, CDR2 SVGAGI. This CDR3 is built from 15 residues.

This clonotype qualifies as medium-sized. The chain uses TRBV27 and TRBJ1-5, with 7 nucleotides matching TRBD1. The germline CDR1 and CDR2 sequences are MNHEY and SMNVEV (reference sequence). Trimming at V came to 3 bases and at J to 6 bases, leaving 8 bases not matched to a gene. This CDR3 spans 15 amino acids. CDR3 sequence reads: CASSLTGKSSQPQHF. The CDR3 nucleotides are TGTGCCAGCAGTTTGACAGGGAAATCCAGTCAGCCCCAGCATTTT.

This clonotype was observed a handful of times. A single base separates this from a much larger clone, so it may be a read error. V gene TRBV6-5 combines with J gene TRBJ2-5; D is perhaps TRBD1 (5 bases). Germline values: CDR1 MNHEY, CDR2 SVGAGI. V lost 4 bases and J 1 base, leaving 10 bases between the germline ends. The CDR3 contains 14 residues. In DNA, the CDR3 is TGTGCCAGCAGTTTTAGGACATCCCAAGAGACCCAGTACTTC. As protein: CASSFRTSQETQYF.

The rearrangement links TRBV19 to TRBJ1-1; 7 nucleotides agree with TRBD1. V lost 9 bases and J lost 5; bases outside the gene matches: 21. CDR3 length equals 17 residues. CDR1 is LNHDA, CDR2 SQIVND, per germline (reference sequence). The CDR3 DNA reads TGTGCCAGCGGACGCCAAACAGGGGTGAGCGTATGGACTGAAGCTTTCTTT. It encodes CASGRQTGVSVWTEAFF. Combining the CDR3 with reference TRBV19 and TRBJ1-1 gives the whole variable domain DGGITQSPKYLFRKEGQNVTLSCEQNLNHDAMYWYRQDPGQGLRLIYYSQIVNDFQKGDIAEGYSVSREKKESFPLTVTSAQKNPTAFYLCASGRQTGVSVWTEAFFGQGTRLTVV.